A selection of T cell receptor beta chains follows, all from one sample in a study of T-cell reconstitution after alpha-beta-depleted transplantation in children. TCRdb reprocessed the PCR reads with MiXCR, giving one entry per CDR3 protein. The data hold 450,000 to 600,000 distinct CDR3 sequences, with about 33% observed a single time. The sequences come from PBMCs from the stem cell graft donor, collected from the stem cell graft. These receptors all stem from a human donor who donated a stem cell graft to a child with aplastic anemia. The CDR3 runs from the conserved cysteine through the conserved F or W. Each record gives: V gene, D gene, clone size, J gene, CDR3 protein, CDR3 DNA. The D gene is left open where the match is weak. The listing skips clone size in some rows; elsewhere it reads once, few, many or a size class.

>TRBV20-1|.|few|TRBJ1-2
CSARATNDGGYTF
TGCAGTGCTAGAGCAACAAATGACGGAGGCTACACCTTC
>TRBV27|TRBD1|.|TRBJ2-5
CASRAPGTGLRETQYF
TGTGCCAGCCGGGCACCCGGGACAGGGTTGCGAGAGACCCAGTACTTC
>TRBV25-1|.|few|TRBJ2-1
CASSEWKESSYNEQFF
TGTGCCAGCAGTGAATGGAAGGAGAGCTCCTACAATGAGCAGTTCTTC
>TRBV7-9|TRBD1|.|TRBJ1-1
CASAMGQGEAFF
TGTGCCAGCGCCATGGGACAGGGCGAAGCTTTCTTT
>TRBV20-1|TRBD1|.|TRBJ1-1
CSARQGENTEAFF
TGCAGTGCTAGACAGGGGGAGAACACTGAAGCTTTCTTT
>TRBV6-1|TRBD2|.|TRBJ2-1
CASSGSTSAHSYNEQFF
TGTGCCAGCAGTGGAAGCACTAGCGCCCACTCCTACAATGAGCAGTTCTTC
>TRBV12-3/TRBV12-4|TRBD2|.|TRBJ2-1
CASSLTSGRIHEQFF
TGTGCCAGCAGTCTGACTAGCGGGAGGATCCATGAGCAGTTCTTC
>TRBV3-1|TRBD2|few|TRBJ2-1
CASSPPVAGPNNEQFF
TGTGCCAGCAGCCCCCCGGTAGCGGGACCCAACAATGAGCAGTTCTTC
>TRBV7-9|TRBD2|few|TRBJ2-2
CASSLAVGRDTGELFF
TGTGCCAGCAGCTTAGCGGTTGGGAGGGACACCGGGGAGCTGTTTTTT
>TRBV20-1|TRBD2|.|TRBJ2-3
CSASVLAGILDTQYF
TGCAGTGCTAGTGTACTAGCGGGTATCTTAGATACGCAGTATTTT
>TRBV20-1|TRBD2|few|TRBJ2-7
CSAGRTSGSYEQYF
TGCAGTGCTGGGCGAACTAGCGGAAGCTACGAGCAGTACTTC
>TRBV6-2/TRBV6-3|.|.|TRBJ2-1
CASSQANPNEQFF
TGTGCCAGCAGCCAGGCGAACCCTAATGAGCAGTTCTTC
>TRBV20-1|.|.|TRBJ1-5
CSASLQLGNQPQHF
TGCAGTGCTAGTTTGCAGCTGGGCAATCAGCCCCAGCATTTT
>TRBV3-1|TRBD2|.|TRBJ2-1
CASSQVLGLAGHNEQFF
TGTGCCAGCAGCCAAGTTCTAGGACTAGCGGGGCACAATGAGCAGTTCTTC
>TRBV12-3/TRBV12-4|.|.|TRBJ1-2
CASSFGAGHYGYTF
TGTGCCAGCAGTTTTGGTGCAGGACACTATGGCTACACCTTC
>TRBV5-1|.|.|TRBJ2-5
CASSLLDAQETQYF
TGCGCCAGCAGCTTGTTGGACGCCCAAGAGACCCAGTACTTC
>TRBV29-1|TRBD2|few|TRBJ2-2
CSVRAVAGGTGELFF
TGCAGCGTTAGGGCGGTAGCGGGAGGCACCGGGGAGCTGTTTTTT
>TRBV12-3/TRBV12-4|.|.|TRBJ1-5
CASSLWGRNQPQHF
TGTGCCAGCAGTTTATGGGGCCGCAATCAGCCCCAGCATTTT
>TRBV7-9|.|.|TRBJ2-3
CASRPNLDTQYF
TGTGCCAGCAGACCCAATTTAGATACGCAGTATTTT
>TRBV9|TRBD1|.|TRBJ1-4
CASSAGTGPEEKLFF
TGTGCCAGCAGCGCCGGGACAGGGCCCGAAGAAAAACTGTTTTTT
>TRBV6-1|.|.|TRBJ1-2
CASRPDSSSSNYGYTF
TGTGCCAGCAGGCCGGACTCATCCAGTTCCAACTATGGCTACACCTTC
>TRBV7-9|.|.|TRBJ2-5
CASSPRRKHKETQYF
TGTGCCAGCAGCCCCCGACGTAAACACAAAGAGACCCAGTACTTC
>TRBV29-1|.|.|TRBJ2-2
CSVEKRGITGELFF
TGCAGCGTTGAAAAGAGGGGAATCACCGGGGAGCTGTTTTTT
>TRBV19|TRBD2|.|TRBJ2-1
CASSISPGLAGGRYNEQFF
TGTGCCAGTAGTATCTCTCCGGGACTAGCGGGAGGACGATACAATGAGCAGTTCTTC
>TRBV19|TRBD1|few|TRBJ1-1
CATRTDRGENTEAFF
TGTGCCACCCGGACGGACAGGGGAGAGAACACTGAAGCTTTCTTT
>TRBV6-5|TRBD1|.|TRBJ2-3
CASSYSRTGFTDTQYF
TGTGCCAGCAGTTACTCCCGGACAGGCTTCACAGATACGCAGTATTTT
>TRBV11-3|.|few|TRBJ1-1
CASSSAEFGTDREAFF
TGTGCCAGCAGCTCCGCAGAATTCGGGACTGACCGAGAAGCTTTCTTT
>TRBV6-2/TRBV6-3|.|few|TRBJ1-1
CASRDIRLGAEAFF
TGTGCCAGCAGAGACATCCGTCTAGGGGCTGAAGCTTTCTTT
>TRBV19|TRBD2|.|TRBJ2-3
CASSGEREGRSHTQYF
TGTGCCAGTAGTGGAGAGCGGGAGGGCCGCTCACATACGCAGTATTTT
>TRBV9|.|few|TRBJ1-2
CASSVTQDYGYTF
TGTGCCAGCAGCGTCACCCAGGACTATGGCTACACCTTC
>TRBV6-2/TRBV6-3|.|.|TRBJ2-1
CASSYGGASYNEQFF
TGTGCCAGCAGTTACGGTGGCGCCTCCTACAATGAGCAGTTCTTC
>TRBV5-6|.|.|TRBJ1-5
CASSMRTVSNQPQHF
TGTGCCAGCAGCATGAGGACAGTCAGCAATCAGCCCCAGCATTTT
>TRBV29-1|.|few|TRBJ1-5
CSVLGVGGNQPQHF
TGCAGCGTCCTCGGCGTCGGAGGCAATCAGCCCCAGCATTTT
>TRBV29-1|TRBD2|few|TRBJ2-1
CSVESTSGRDNEQFF
TGCAGCGTTGAATCGACTAGCGGGCGCGACAATGAGCAGTTCTTC
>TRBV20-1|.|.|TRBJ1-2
CSATDTGQFEGYTF
TGCAGTGCAACCGACACAGGGCAATTCGAGGGCTACACCTTC
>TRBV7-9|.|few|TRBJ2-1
CASSDSRWSYNEQFF
TGTGCCAGCAGCGACTCCAGATGGTCCTACAATGAGCAGTTCTTC